What follows describes a single T cell receptor (beta chain). This specimen belongs to a study of blood T cell repertoires in COVID-19. Study summary: COVID-19 samples from acute and convalescent phases originated in the United States, Italy and Spain. Sample material is recorded as cDNA or gDNA derived from T cells, B-cell-depleted T cells, or PBMCs.

As processed by the authors: The assay estimated nucleated cells by amplifying reference gene primers. Assay used: immunoSEQ multiplex PCR; TCRdb lists only in-frame clones, some missing. V and J calls plus clone size are reproduced from that table; the DNA served to infer D and trimming. Here the sample spans fewer than 40,000 clones, 80% being singletons. This CDR3 comprises 14 residues. The V gene's germline CDR1 is SGDLS and CDR2 YYNGEE. Trimming removed 4 bases at V and 3 bases at J, with 11 bases between. V gene TRBV9 combines with J gene TRBJ1-3; tentative D call: TRBD1 (6 bases). Sequencing was carried out using peripheral blood. This TCR was sampled from an elderly man with active or convalescent COVID-19. Here the CDR3 reads CASSPGQLGNTIYF. Written as DNA, the CDR3 is TGTGCCAGCAGCCCGGGACAACTTGGAAACACCATATATTTT.